This TCR beta chain was sequenced for a study of response to subunit inactivated influenza vaccine. Points from the study as a whole: Researchers suggested that each seasonal influenza vaccination recruits few new T cells.

Notes on this clonotype: The antigen is undetermined.

TCRdb recomputed calls from the RT-PCR reads with MiXCR, one row per CDR3 protein. The sample shows some 800,000 distinct CDR3 sequences, less than 25% of them seen only once. Losses at the gene ends were 6 bases for V and 3 bases for J; bases not matched to a gene: 5. This CDR3 has 15 amino acids. Looked up from germline, CDR1 is SGHAT and CDR2 is FQNNGV. This rearrangement joins TRBV11-2 to TRBJ2-1, with 10 bases matching TRBD1. The sequence was obtained from a man aged 50-59 years who received an inactivated influenza vaccine. The sequences come from PBMCs from blood, collected around 5 days after vaccination. CDR3 region: CASRAGTGDYNEQFF. In DNA form, the CDR3 reads TGTGCCAGCAGAGCCGGGACAGGGGACTACAATGAGCAGTTCTTC.